These 26 T cell receptor beta chains originate from one sample sequenced in a study of human T cells and chemical hapten exposure. Regarding time point: patch test 2, 6 weeks after DPC sensitization. Treatment here: therapeutic diphenylcyclopropenone sensitization with weekly scalp DPC. In TCRdb, the RACE reads were re-called with MiXCR into one record per CDR3 protein. Here the sample spans 360,000 or so distinct CDR3 sequences, around 6% being singletons. The sample in question was whole blood, obtained in connection with sensitization to the hapten diphenylcyclopropenone (DPC). The receptor set was obtained from a young woman with alopecia areata. Some clones in this sample may be carry-over from other donors' samples.

Many counts were recorded for this clonotype. V and J are TRBV25-1 and TRBJ1-2; D call uncertain. Between the trimmed V and J ends, which lost 2 bases and 8 bases, there was a span of 30 bases. This CDR3 region has 19 residues. Germline V gene sequence: CDR1 MGHDK, CDR2 SYGVNS. CDR3 nucleotides: TGTGCCAGCAGTGAAATCCGGAGGGCTCAGATGGACGAGGGAGGCGGCTACACCTTC. Residues: CASSEIRRAQMDEGGGYTF.

Many counts were recorded for this clonotype. The chain employs TRBV6-2 or TRBV6-3 and TRBJ2-7; no firm D call. CDR1 and CDR2 from the germline V gene are MNHEY and SVGEGT. The germline V and J ends were trimmed by 3 bases and 6 bases, with 21 bases remaining between them. The CDR3 has 16 residues. This chain's CDR3 is CASSYFTVAQGPEQYF. DNA for the CDR3: TGTGCCAGCAGTTATTTCACCGTGGCTCAAGGTCCCGAGCAGTACTTC.

In this sample, this clonotype turned up many times. The chain couples TRBV5-4 to TRBJ1-1; D is possibly TRBD1 (5 bases). Per germline, CDR1 SGHNT and CDR2 YYREEE (reference sequence). The CDR3 sequence is 15 residues long. The V gene lost 0 bases and the J gene lost 2 bases, with 11 bases spanning the gap. CDR3 loop: CASSLGQTINTEAFF. The CDR3 DNA reads as TGTGCCAGCAGCTTGGGACAGACAATTAACACTGAAGCTTTCTTT.

The CDR3 nucleotides are TGTGCCAGCAGTTACAACTCAGGGGGCCATGAAAAACTGTTTTTT. Translating gives CASSYNSGGHEKLFF. The rearrangement links TRBV6-2 or TRBV6-3 to TRBJ1-4, with 8 nucleotides matching TRBD1. The germline CDR1 and CDR2 sequences are MNHEY and SVGEGT. The V segment lost 2 bases and the J segment 6 bases; nucleotides outside the gene matches: 5. The CDR3 is 15 amino acids.

The table lists this clonotype with a few counts. The chain links TRBV7-2 to TRBJ1-2; the D gene is possibly TRBD1 (5 bases). The CDR3 is made up of 13 amino acids. Germline CDR1 SGHTA, CDR2 FQGNSA. V lost 4 bases, J lost 6 bases, and 12 bases lay in between. The CDR3 sequence: CASSSPDRNGYTF. The CDR3 bases are TGTGCCAGCAGCTCTCCCGACAGAAATGGCTACACCTTC. The full variable domain, completed using reference TRBV7-2 and TRBJ1-2, is GAGVSQSPSNKVTEKGKDVELRCDPISGHTALYWYRQSLGQGLEFLIYFQGNSAPDKSGLPSDRFSAERTGGSVSTLTIQRTQQEDSAVYLCASSSPDRNGYTFGSGTRLTVV.

The V gene is TRBV20-1, the J gene TRBJ2-2; 9 nucleotides match TRBD2. J was trimmed by 0 bases and V by 2 bases; bases with no gene match: 10. Germline assignment: CDR1 DFQATT and CDR2 SNEGSKA (reference sequence). CDR3 length: 18 residues. The CDR3, as DNA: TGCAGTGCTAGATATAGCGGGGGAGCGAAACCGAACACCGGGGAGCTGTTTTTT. This translates into CSARYSGGAKPNTGELFF.

In this sample, this clonotype turned up many times. The rearrangement uses TRBV20-1 and TRBJ1-5; 7 bases match TRBD1. CDR3 length: 13 residues. CDR1 is DFQATT, CDR2 SNEGSKA, per germline (reference sequence). The junction had 2 bases not matched to a gene; V was cut back by 5 bases and J by 1 base. DNA of the CDR3: TGCAGTGCTTTGGACAGGAGCAATCAGCCCCAGCATTTT. Translating it yields CSALDRSNQPQHF.

The chain combines TRBV6-5 with TRBJ2-7, with TRBD1 matching over 7 bases. Per germline, CDR1 MNHEY and CDR2 SVGAGI. The trim removed 8 bases at V and 3 bases at J, leaving 4 bases unmatched. CDR3 size: 12 residues. The CDR3 region is CASGRTGYEQYF. The CDR3 region has the DNA TGTGCCAGCGGACGGACAGGCTACGAGCAGTACTTC.

This clonotype showed up just a few times. This sequence joins TRBV6-5 and TRBJ2-5; 9 nucleotides align to TRBD2. V shed 7 bases, J shed 4 bases, and the junction held 16 bases outside the gene matches. Germline V gene data show CDR1 as MNHEY and CDR2 as SVGAGI. The CDR3 loop spans 17 amino acids. CDR3 coding DNA: TGTGCCAGCACCCAATTGGGCGGGGGGGCCCTTGGAGAGACCCAGTACTTC. It translates to CASTQLGGGALGETQYF.

This clonotype showed up many times. The J gene is TRBJ1-5, the V gene TRBV6-6; a possible D gene is TRBD1 (6 bases). CDR1 and CDR2 from the germline V gene are MNHNY and SVGAGI (reference sequence). Trimming pared 2 bases from V and 7 bases from J, leaving 24 bases between. The CDR3 contains 18 residues. CDR3 in DNA: TGTGCCAGCAGTTACGATATACCGGAGGGGGAAGCAGGCCAGCCCCAGCATTTT. Its protein product is CASSYDIPEGEAGQPQHF.

This clonotype was observed a handful of times. The chain employs TRBV3-1 and TRBJ1-1; D remains ambiguous. Germline V lookup: CDR1 LGHDT, CDR2 YNNKEL (reference sequence). This CDR3 spans 13 amino acids. Between the trimmed V and J ends, which lost 5 bases and 4 bases, there was a span of 11 bases. CDR3 amino acids: CASSTVRSTEAFF. The CDR3 region has the DNA TGTGCCAGCAGCACGGTTAGGAGCACTGAAGCTTTCTTT.

This clonotype was observed a handful of times. This chain links TRBV12-3 or TRBV12-4 with TRBJ2-1, with D unclear. The V end was cut by 10 bases, the J end by 4 bases, with 14 bases between. There are 13 residues in the CDR3. CDR3 nucleotide sequence: TGTGCCACCTCCCCCCTAGTGTACAATGAGCAGTTCTTC. Protein sequence: CATSPLVYNEQFF.

The rearrangement links TRBV4-1 to TRBJ2-5; 10 bases are a match to TRBD1. Germline lookup yields CDR1 MGHRA and CDR2 YSYEKL. J gave up 3 bases and V 3 bases, and 1 base lay outside the gene matches. The CDR3 is 14 residues long. The CDR3 sequence: CASSQGTGEETQYF. In DNA, the CDR3 is TGCGCCAGCAGCCAGGGGACAGGGGAAGAGACCCAGTACTTC.

V and J are TRBV5-1 and TRBJ1-2, with unresolved D. Germline lookup yields CDR1 SGHRS and CDR2 YFSETQ. The V end lost 1 base, the J end lost 4 bases, and 11 bases lay between the germline ends. The CDR3 runs 14 residues. In DNA form, the CDR3 reads TGCGCCAGCAGCTTGAAAGGAGAGGGCTATGGCTACACCTTC. Protein sequence: CASSLKGEGYGYTF.

The V gene is TRBV5-1, the J gene TRBJ1-1, with TRBD1 matching over 9 bases. There are 15 residues in the CDR3. The ends lost 0 bases at V and 5 bases at J; junction bases unmatched: 5. Germline CDR1 is SGHRS and CDR2 is YFSETQ. The CDR3 bases are TGCGCCAGCAGCTTGGCGGGGACAGGGTTTACTGAAGCTTTCTTT. Amino acid sequence: CASSLAGTGFTEAFF.

In its sample, this clonotype was seen many times. This rearrangement joins TRBV6-6 to TRBJ1-5; TRBD1 might be the D (6 bases). Germline values: CDR1 MNHNY, CDR2 SVGAGI (reference sequence). The CDR3 is 13 amino acids. V shed 8 bases and J shed 4 bases, with 12 bases lying between them. CDR3 DNA sequence: TGTGCCAGCGCAGGGGCGATAAATCAGCCCCAGCATTTT. This codes for CASAGAINQPQHF.

There are many counts of this clonotype. The chain joins TRBV6-2 or TRBV6-3 to TRBJ2-3; tentative D call: TRBD1 (6 bases). V dropped 4 bases and J dropped 1 base, with 12 bases sitting between them. The CDR3 sequence is 15 residues long. Germline V gives CDR1 MNHEY, CDR2 SVGEGT. The CDR3 bases are TGTGCCAGCAGTTTCCTTGCAGGGGGCACAGATACGCAGTATTTT. Its protein is CASSFLAGGTDTQYF.

This clonotype was picked up a small number of times. The chain carries TRBV20-1 and TRBJ1-6, with TRBD1 as a possible D gene (6 bases). This CDR3 comprises 13 residues. V was pared by 8 bases and J by 7 bases, with 15 bases between. Germline lookup yields CDR1 DFQATT and CDR2 SNEGSKA (reference sequence). CDR3 sequence (DNA): TGCAGTACCCCGGGGCAGGGGAATTCACCCCTCCACTTT. Translation: CSTPGQGNSPLHF.

The genes are TRBV6-4 and TRBJ1-2, with 9 bases lining up with TRBD1. Losses at the gene ends were 3 bases for V and 7 bases for J; bases not matched to a gene: 9. Germline values: CDR1 MRHNA, CDR2 SNTAGT. The CDR3 runs 15 residues. The CDR3 bases are TGTGCCAGCAGTGAAGTGGGTACAGGGGGCACTGGCTACACCTTC. Protein product: CASSEVGTGGTGYTF.

The genes are TRBV29-1 and TRBJ2-2; 8 bases are a match to TRBD1. The V and J ends lost 4 bases and 1 base, in that order; junction bases with no gene match: 5. Germline assignment: CDR1 SQVTM and CDR2 ANQGSEA. This CDR3 contains 15 residues. CDR3 nucleotides: TGCAGCGTTGGTCTTGGGACAGGGAACACCGGGGAGCTGTTTTTT. It translates to CSVGLGTGNTGELFF.

This clonotype has ten or more counts. The V call is TRBV25-1, the J call TRBJ1-5; D remains unclear. There are 12 residues in the CDR3. With 2 bases removed from V and 5 bases from J, the gap between germline ends came to 4 bases. Germline values: CDR1 MGHDK, CDR2 SYGVNS. Here the CDR3 reads CASSEGYQPQHF. CDR3 bases: TGTGCCAGCAGTGAAGGATATCAGCCCCAGCATTTT.

The chain links TRBV7-6 to TRBJ2-7; tentative D call: TRBD1 (6 bases). CDR1 SGHVS and CDR2 FNYEAQ come from the germline V gene. V lost 3 bases, J lost 2 bases, and 11 bases lay in between. The CDR3 sequence is 14 residues long. CDR3 region: CASSFADSTYEQYF. CDR3 nucleotide sequence: TGTGCCAGCAGCTTTGCGGACAGTACCTACGAGCAGTACTTC.

This clonotype has only a few counts. The V call is TRBV5-1, the J call TRBJ2-3; 12 nucleotides match TRBD2. J was trimmed by 2 bases and V by 2 bases; bases with no gene match: 3. This CDR3 has 16 residues. The germline V gene has CDR1 SGHRS and CDR2 YFSETQ. CDR3 sequence (DNA): TGCGCCAGCAGCTTTGGACTAGCGGGAAACACAGATACGCAGTATTTT. Its protein product is CASSFGLAGNTDTQYF.

A few counts support this clonotype. The chain recombines TRBV7-2 with TRBJ1-2; D not certain. The CDR3 spans 13 residues. V was clipped by 5 bases and J by 5 bases, with 12 bases between them. In germline, CDR1 is SGHTA, CDR2 FQGNSA. CDR3 region: CASSTDGVYGYTF. CDR3 nucleotide sequence: TGTGCCAGCAGCACGGACGGGGTATATGGCTACACCTTC.

The chain combines TRBV7-9 with TRBJ2-5, with D maybe TRBD1 (5 bases). Trimming removed 5 bases from V and 4 bases from J, with 8 bases in between. There are 12 residues in the CDR3. Germline V lookup: CDR1 SEHNR, CDR2 FQNEAQ (reference sequence). CDR3 protein: CASSEGVETQYF. CDR3 in DNA: TGTGCCAGCAGCGAAGGGGTAGAGACCCAGTACTTC.

The chain couples TRBV6-2 or TRBV6-3 to TRBJ1-5, with 7 positions matching TRBD1. The CDR3 sequence is 14 residues long. CDR1 and CDR2 from the germline V gene are MNHEY and SVGEGT. After removal of 6 bases from V and 6 bases from J, the junction contained 8 bases not matched to a gene. The CDR3, as DNA: TGTGCCAGCAGCCTCGGACAGGCGACTCAGCCCCAGCATTTT. Its translation is CASSLGQATQPQHF.